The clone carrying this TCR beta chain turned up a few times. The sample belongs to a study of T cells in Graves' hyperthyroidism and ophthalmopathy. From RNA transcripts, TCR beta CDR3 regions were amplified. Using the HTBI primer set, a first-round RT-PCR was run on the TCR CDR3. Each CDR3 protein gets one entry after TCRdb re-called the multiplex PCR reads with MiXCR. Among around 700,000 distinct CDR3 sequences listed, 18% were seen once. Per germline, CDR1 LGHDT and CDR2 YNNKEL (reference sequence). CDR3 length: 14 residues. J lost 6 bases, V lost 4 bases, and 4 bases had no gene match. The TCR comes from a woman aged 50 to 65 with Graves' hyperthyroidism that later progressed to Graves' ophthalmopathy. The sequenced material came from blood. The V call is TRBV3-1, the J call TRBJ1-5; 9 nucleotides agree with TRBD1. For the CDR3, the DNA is TGTGCCAGCAGCCTTACGACAGGGGGTCAGCCCCAGCATTTT. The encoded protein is CASSLTTGGQPQHF.